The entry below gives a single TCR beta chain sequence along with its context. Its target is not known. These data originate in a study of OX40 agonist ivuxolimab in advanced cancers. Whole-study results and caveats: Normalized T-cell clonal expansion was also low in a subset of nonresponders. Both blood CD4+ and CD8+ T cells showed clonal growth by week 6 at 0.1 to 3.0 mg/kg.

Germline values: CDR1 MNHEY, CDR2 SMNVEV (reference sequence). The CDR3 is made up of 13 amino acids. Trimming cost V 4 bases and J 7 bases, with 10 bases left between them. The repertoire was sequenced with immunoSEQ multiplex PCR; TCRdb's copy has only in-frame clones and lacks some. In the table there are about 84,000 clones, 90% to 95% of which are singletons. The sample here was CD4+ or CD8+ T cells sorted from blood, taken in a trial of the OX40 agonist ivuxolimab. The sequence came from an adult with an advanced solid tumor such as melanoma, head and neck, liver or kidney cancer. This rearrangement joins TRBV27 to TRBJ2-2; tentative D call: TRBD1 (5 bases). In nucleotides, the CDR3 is TGTGCCAGCAGTTCGCAGGGTTTCGGGGAGCTGTTTTTT. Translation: CASSSQGFGELFF.